Sequencing of this T cell receptor (beta chain) was carried out in a study of cytomegalovirus exposure and HLA in healthy donors. PCR primers comprised 60 Vbeta and 13 Jbeta primers. Some clones are missing from TCRdb's copy, which holds only in-frame ones; the method was immunoSEQ multiplex PCR. Of 150,000 or so clones in the sample, 75% to 90% were seen once. The germline gives CDR1 SGHTA, CDR2 FQGNSA. The CDR3 length is 13 residues. After removal of 5 bases from V and 16 bases from J, the junction contained 14 bases not matched to a gene. About this clone itself: Other DNA sequences in the sample encode the same CDR3.

This sequence originates from a male donor in good health and CMV-seropositive. The chain joins TRBV7-2 to TRBJ2-1, with 7 bases fitting TRBD2. Sequencing input: PBMCs. CDR3 nucleotides: TGTGCCAGCAGCCAAGGGGAGGGAGGCCATTCCTTCTTC. Translation: CASSQGEGGHSFF.